This T cell receptor beta chain was found in a study of cytomegalovirus exposure and HLA in healthy donors. General study points: Reports described diagnosis of cytomegalovirus status by the classifier as highly specific and sensitive. Among TCR beta chains, those listed as cytomegalovirus-associated numbered around 180.

CDR3 length: 11 residues. The germline V gene has CDR1 MDHEN and CDR2 SYDVKM. The V and J ends lost 9 bases and 2 bases respectively, with 7 bases between them. Repertoires were generated with immunoSEQ multiplex PCR, while TCRdb's copy carries only in-frame clones and drops some. This table has 150,000 to 200,000 clones, around 92% appearing once. With respect to this clone: Its specificity is not known. Other DNA sequences in the same sample also yield this CDR3.

The genes are TRBV28 and TRBJ1-1; D ambiguous. This receptor was identified in a man in his late teens or twenties in good health and CMV-seropositive. The material sequenced was PBMCs. The CDR3 is CASLSNTEAFF. CDR3 nucleotide sequence: TGTGCCAGTCTATCTAACACTGAAGCTTTCTTT.